The T cell receptor beta chain under discussion was sequenced for a study of blood T cell repertoires in COVID-19. TCRdb keeps only in-frame clones here, not all; method: immunoSEQ multiplex PCR. The profile shows about 280,000 clones, 85% of them singletons. Recruitment covered about two dozen US areas and drew participants whose ages spanned 18 to 89 years. Assignment of participants to cohorts was predicated upon participant-reported clinical history. Cohort 3 recovered donors had two negative PCRs, clearance, or symptom resolution. Sequenced sample: PBMCs or T cells enriched from blood (not recorded which). The TCR originated in a woman aged 50 to 60 who had recovered from COVID-19.

The CDR3 is CASSDGQTYEQYF. The CDR3 DNA reads TGTGCCAGCAGTGATGGACAGACCTACGAGCAGTACTTC. The chain employs TRBV6-1 and TRBJ2-7; possible D gene TRBD1, 6 bases. V shed 3 bases and J shed 2 bases, with 8 bases lying between them. The CDR3 length is 13 residues. CDR1 and CDR2 from the germline V gene are MNHNS and SASEGT.